The 9 T cell receptor beta chains below come from one sample, sequenced in a study of blood T cell repertoires in COVID-19. Generated by immunoSEQ multiplex PCR, the TCRdb table keeps only in-frame clones and is missing some. The table shows 300,000 to 350,000 clones, with approximately 88% occurring only once. Sequenced material: PBMCs or T cells enriched from blood (not recorded which). These receptors were obtained from a man younger than 40 who had recovered from COVID-19.

DNA of the CDR3: TGTGCCAGCAGTGCACAACATGGATTCAGGGCTAATGAAAAACTGTTTTTT. It translates to CASSAQHGFRANEKLFF. The chain uses TRBV28 and TRBJ1-4, with TRBD1 as a possible D gene (5 bases). The V end lost 5 bases, the J end lost 3 bases, and 19 bases lay between the germline ends. Germline values: CDR1 MDHEN, CDR2 SYDVKM. This CDR3 region has 17 residues.

The chain is built from TRBV7-2 and TRBJ2-2, with 10 bases aligning to TRBD1. V shed 4 bases, J shed 4 bases, and the junction held 3 bases outside the gene matches. The CDR3 is 15 amino acids. The germline gives CDR1 SGHTA, CDR2 FQGNSA. The DNA of the CDR3 is TGTGCCAGCAGCTCTCGGACAGGGGGCACCGGGGAGCTGTTTTTT. Its protein product is CASSSRTGGTGELFF.

V and J are TRBV7-9 and TRBJ1-1, with a possible D match to TRBD1 (6 bases). The CDR3 sequence is 12 residues long. V lost 3 bases, J lost 8 bases, and 10 bases lay in between. CDR1 is SEHNR and CDR2 is FQNEAQ in the germline V gene (reference sequence). The CDR3 loop reads CASSFSGTEAFF. The CDR3 bases are TGTGCCAGCAGCTTCTCCGGGACAGAAGCTTTCTTT.

The V call is TRBV5-1, the J call TRBJ2-3, with TRBD2 as a possible D gene (5 bases). The V end lost 5 bases, the J end lost 6 bases, and 19 bases lay between the germline ends. CDR3 length equals 15 residues. Per germline, CDR1 SGHRS and CDR2 YFSETQ. CDR3 bases: TGCGCCAGCAGTTCTACCGGACTCGTTACCGATACGCAGTATTTT. Encoded protein: CASSSTGLVTDTQYF.

As to this clone: The sample holds other DNA sequences that translate to the same CDR3. This rearrangement joins TRBV12-3 or TRBV12-4 to TRBJ1-1; no definite D call. The CDR3 extends over 13 amino acids. The V and J ends lost 1 base and 5 bases respectively, with 8 bases between them. As DNA, the CDR3 is TGTGCCAGCAGTTTAGTTAGAGGGACTGAAGCTTTCTTT. Translation: CASSLVRGTEAFF.

The chain carries TRBV2 and TRBJ2-5; TRBD1 matches 8 bases. This CDR3 spans 13 amino acids. The V gene's germline CDR1 is SNHLY and CDR2 FYNNEI. Germline trimming cut 5 bases from V and 5 bases from J; bases unmatched to any gene: 4. CDR3 sequence (DNA): TGTGCCAGCAGTCCCAGGGGGCTGGAGACCCAGTACTTC. This encodes CASSPRGLETQYF. Variable domain in full (rest from reference TRBV2 and TRBJ2-5): EPEVTQTPSHQVTQMGQEVILRCVPISNHLYFYWYRQILGQKVEFLVSFYNNEISEKSEIFDDQFSVERPDGSNFTLKIRSTKLEDSAMYFCASSPRGLETQYFGPGTRLLVL.

The chain recombines TRBV9 with TRBJ2-3, with 8 bases aligning to TRBD2. CDR1 is SGDLS, CDR2 YYNGEE, per germline. The CDR3 spans 16 residues. The V segment lost 0 bases and the J segment 3 bases; nucleotides outside the gene matches: 6. CDR3 residues: CASSVGRGGRTDTQYF. CDR3 sequence (DNA): TGTGCCAGCAGCGTAGGCCGGGGGGGCAGAACAGATACGCAGTATTTT.

This clone was seen a handful of times. The J gene is TRBJ1-1, the V gene TRBV12-3 or TRBV12-4; D might be TRBD1 (5 bases). The CDR3 covers 12 residues. Between the trimmed V and J ends, which lost 10 bases and 4 bases, there was a span of 13 bases. CDR3 amino acids: CATSGHPTEAFF. CDR3 sequence (DNA): TGTGCCACCTCCGGACATCCCACTGAAGCTTTCTTT.

This clone has more than one count but fewer than ten. This chain connects TRBV30 to TRBJ2-3; 8 nucleotides agree with TRBD1. Germline assignment: CDR1 GTSNPN and CDR2 SVGIG (reference sequence). The CDR3 covers 15 residues. The V gene end was trimmed by 5 bases and the J gene end by 4 bases; junction bases not matched to a gene: 11. The CDR3 region has the DNA TGTGCCTGGGCCCTTGACAGGGGTGGGGCAGATACGCAGTATTTT. Protein sequence: CAWALDRGGADTQYF.